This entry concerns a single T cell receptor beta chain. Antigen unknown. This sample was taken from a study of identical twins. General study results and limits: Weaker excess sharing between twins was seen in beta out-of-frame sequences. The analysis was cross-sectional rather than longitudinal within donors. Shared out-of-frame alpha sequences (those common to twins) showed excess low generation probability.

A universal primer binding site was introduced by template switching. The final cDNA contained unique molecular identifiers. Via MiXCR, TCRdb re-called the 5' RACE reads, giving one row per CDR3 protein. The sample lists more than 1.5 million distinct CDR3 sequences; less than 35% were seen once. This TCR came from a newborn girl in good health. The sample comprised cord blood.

The CDR3 DNA reads as TGTGCCAGCATCAAATACCGGGCCTCCTACGAGCAGTACTTC. This translates into CASIKYRASYEQYF. V and J are TRBV28 and TRBJ2-7, with unresolved D. The germline V and J ends were trimmed by 7 bases and 0 bases, with 13 bases remaining between them. Germline V gives CDR1 MDHEN, CDR2 SYDVKM. This CDR3 spans 14 amino acids.